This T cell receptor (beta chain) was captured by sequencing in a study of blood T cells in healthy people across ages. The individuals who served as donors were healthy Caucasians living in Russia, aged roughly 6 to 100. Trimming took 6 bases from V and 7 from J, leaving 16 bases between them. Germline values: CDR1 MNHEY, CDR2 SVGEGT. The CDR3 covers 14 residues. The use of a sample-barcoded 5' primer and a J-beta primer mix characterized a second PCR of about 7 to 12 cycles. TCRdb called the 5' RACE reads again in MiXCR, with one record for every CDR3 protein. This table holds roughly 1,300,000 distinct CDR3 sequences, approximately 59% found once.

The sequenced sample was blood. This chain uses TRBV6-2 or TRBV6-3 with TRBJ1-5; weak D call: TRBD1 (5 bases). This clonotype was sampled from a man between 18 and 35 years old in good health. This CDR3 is CASSPLGGRQPQHF. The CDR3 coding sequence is TGTGCCAGCAGCCCACTGGGGGGTAGGCAGCCCCAGCATTTT.